This TCR beta chain derives from a study of blood T cell repertoires in COVID-19. Here immunoSEQ multiplex PCR was the method, and the copy in TCRdb shows in-frame clones only, minus some. The sample comprises about 280,000 clones, 75% to 90% of which are singletons, and around 12% rests with the top ten. The CDR3 is 16 residues long. V was pared by 0 bases and J by 0 bases, with 6 bases of the junction left unmatched. Germline lookup yields CDR1 SGDLS and CDR2 YYNGEE. The sample comprised peripheral blood. This receptor was obtained from a woman aged 65 to 85 with COVID-19, enrolled during active disease. The chain has TRBV9 and TRBJ2-7; 7 bases line up with TRBD2. The CDR3 DNA is TGTGCCAGCAGCGTAGACTCCAGCGGGGCCTCCTACGAGCAGTACTTC. This codes for CASSVDSSGASYEQYF.